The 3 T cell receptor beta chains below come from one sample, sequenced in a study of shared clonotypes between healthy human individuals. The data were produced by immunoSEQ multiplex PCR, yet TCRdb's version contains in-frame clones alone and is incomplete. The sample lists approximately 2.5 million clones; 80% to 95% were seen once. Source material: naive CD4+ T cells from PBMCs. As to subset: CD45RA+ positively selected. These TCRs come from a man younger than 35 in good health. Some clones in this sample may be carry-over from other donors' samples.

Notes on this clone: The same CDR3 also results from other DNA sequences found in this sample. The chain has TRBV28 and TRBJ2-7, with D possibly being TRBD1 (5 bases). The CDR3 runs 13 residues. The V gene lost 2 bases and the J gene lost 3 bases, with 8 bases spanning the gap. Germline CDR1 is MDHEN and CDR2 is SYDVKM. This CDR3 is CASSLGRVYEQYF. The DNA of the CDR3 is TGTGCCAGCAGTTTAGGCAGGGTCTACGAGCAGTACTTC. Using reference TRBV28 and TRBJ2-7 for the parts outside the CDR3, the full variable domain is DVKVTQSSRYLVKRTGEKVFLECVQDMDHENMFWYRQDPGLGLRLIYFSYDVKMKEKGDIPEGYSVSREKKERFSLILESASTNQTSMYLCASSLGRVYEQYFGPGTRLTVT.

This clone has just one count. The CDR3 nucleotides read TGCAGTGCTGAGAGGAGTTCCGAGCAGTACTTC. It is translated as CSAERSSEQYF. The V and J genes are TRBV20-1 and TRBJ2-7; no clear D gene. Germline V CDR1 and CDR2: DFQATT, SNEGSKA (reference sequence). The CDR3 has 11 residues. V was cut by 5 bases and J by 6 bases, with 11 bases left in between.

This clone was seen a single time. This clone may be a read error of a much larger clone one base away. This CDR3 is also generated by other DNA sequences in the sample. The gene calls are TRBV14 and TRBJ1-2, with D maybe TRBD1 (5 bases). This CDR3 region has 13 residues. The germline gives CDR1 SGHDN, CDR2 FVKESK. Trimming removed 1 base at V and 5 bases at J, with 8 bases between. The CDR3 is CASSQGQNYGYTF. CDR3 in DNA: TGTGCCAGCAGCCAAGGACAGAATTATGGCTACACCTTC.